Described below is a single T cell receptor (beta chain) sequence and its context. This specimen belongs to a study of T cells in women clearing cervical HPV infection. Study summary: Only a few women had HLA typing results available.

TCRdb's copy holds only in-frame clones and misses some; the assay was immunoSEQ multiplex PCR. This sample contains tens of thousands of clones. The origin of this receptor is a woman aged 18 to 75 with a cervical HPV16 infection that either progressed to CIN3+ or cleared (not recorded which). Sequenced sample: blood buffy coat.

The CDR3 bases that were read are TGCAGCGTTTTACAGGGGACCAACACTGAA. It translates to CSVLQGTNTE. The full-length CDR3 reads as CSVLQGTNTEAFF. This sequence joins TRBV29-1 and TRBJ1-1; TRBD1 matches 7 bases. The read gets to within 3 residues of the CDR3 end, and the germline J gene fills in the rest. The CDR3 sequence is 13 residues long. Trimming at V came to 5 bases and at J to 2 bases, leaving 5 bases not matched to a gene. Germline CDR1 SQVTM, CDR2 ANQGSEA.